These 10 T cell receptor beta chains originate from one sample sequenced in a study of metastatic and nonmetastatic thyroid tumors (TCRdb year 2020). None of the patients had been given any treatment before thyroid surgery. The library was generated by PCR. Instrument used: Illumina HiSeq 4000. TCRdb itself trimmed the public reads at Q25 with fastp, ran MiXCR and retained productive beta chains. For this sample the table gives 3,000 to 5,000 clones, of which under 35% were detected only once. The ten top clones hold around 30% of the sample. Sequencing used adjacent normal tissue. The receptor set was obtained from a female donor with papillary thyroid cancer or a benign thyroid nodule (not recorded which). Some clones in this sample may be carry-over from other donors' samples.

The chain combines TRBV11-2 with TRBJ2-7, with D hard to call. V dropped 5 bases and J dropped 5 bases, with 10 bases sitting between them. Germline CDR1 is SGHAT and CDR2 is FQNNGV. There are 12 residues in the CDR3. CDR3 protein: CASSPTADEQYF. The CDR3 nucleotides are TGTGCCAGCAGCCCGACGGCAGACGAGCAGTACTTC.

The CDR3 nucleotides are TGTGCCAGCAGTTTTCTGGGGTTTCAGCCCCAGCATTTT. Protein sequence: CASSFLGFQPQHF. The rearrangement uses TRBV28 and TRBJ1-5; D ambiguous. Germline V gene lookup returns CDR1 MDHEN and CDR2 SYDVKM. V was shortened by 3 bases and J by 6 bases, with 9 bases between the two germline ends. This CDR3 comprises 13 residues.

A note on this clone: The sample holds other DNA sequences that translate to the same CDR3. The chain joins TRBV28 to TRBJ1-1, with a tentative D call TRBD1 (6 bases). Germline lookup yields CDR1 MDHEN and CDR2 SYDVKM. This CDR3 contains 14 residues. V was shortened by 1 base and J by 11 bases, with 17 bases between the two germline ends. CDR3 sequence (DNA): TGTGCCAGCAGTTTATCAGGCTCGGGGGCCGGGGCTTTCTTT. This sequence encodes CASSLSGSGAGAFF.

The rearrangement uses TRBV11-2 and TRBJ2-7, with no clear D. The CDR3 runs 14 residues. Germline lookup yields CDR1 SGHAT and CDR2 FQNNGV. V was shortened by 1 base and J by 4 bases, with 11 bases between the two germline ends. The DNA of the CDR3 is TGTGCCAGCAGCTTAGGGTCGTCCGCTTACGAGCAGTACTTC. The encoded protein is CASSLGSSAYEQYF.

This clone was counted between two and nine times. The chain has TRBV27 and TRBJ1-1; D is undetermined. V shed 3 bases and J shed 1 base, with 6 bases lying between them. Germline values: CDR1 MNHEY, CDR2 SMNVEV (reference sequence). The CDR3 is 13 residues long. The CDR3: CASSLIRNTEAFF. Written as DNA, the CDR3 is TGTGCCAGCAGTTTGATAAGGAACACTGAAGCTTTCTTT.

The CDR3 sequence is CAWGDSSYEQYF. The CDR3 bases are TGTGCCTGGGGGGACAGCTCCTACGAGCAGTACTTC. The V and J genes are TRBV30 and TRBJ2-7, with 7 nucleotides matching TRBD1. V lost 5 bases to trimming and J lost 0 bases; unmatched junction nucleotides: 1. The CDR3 is 12 residues long. From germline, CDR1 is GTSNPN and CDR2 SVGIG (reference sequence).

The rearrangement links TRBV11-2 to TRBJ2-1, with D perhaps matching TRBD1 or TRBD2 (7 bases each). The V gene's germline CDR1 is SGHAT and CDR2 FQNNGV. This CDR3 region has 16 residues. Trimming cost V 3 bases and J 6 bases, with 18 bases left between them. This CDR3 reads CASSFPSGGGFNEQFF. The CDR3 DNA reads as TGTGCCAGCAGCTTCCCTAGCGGAGGGGGCTTCAATGAGCAGTTCTTC.

This clone was counted a single time. The rearrangement joins TRBV11-2 to TRBJ2-1, with D possibly matching TRBD2 (6 bases). The V and J ends lost 4 bases and 4 bases respectively, with 17 bases between them. The CDR3 sequence is 16 residues long. The germline CDR1 and CDR2 sequences are SGHAT and FQNNGV. CDR3 sequence: CASSSQTGTEYNEQFF. The CDR3 DNA reads TGTGCCAGCAGCTCCCAAACGGGGACTGAGTACAATGAGCAGTTCTTC.

V is TRBV28 and J is TRBJ2-3; D not resolved. CDR3 size: 19 residues. V was cut by 1 base and J by 1 base, with 21 bases left in between. Germline V gene sequence: CDR1 MDHEN, CDR2 SYDVKM. The CDR3 sequence is CASSLSLSRLLAGTDTQYF. The CDR3 coding sequence is TGTGCCAGCAGTTTATCCCTTAGCAGGCTTTTGGCGGGCACAGATACGCAGTATTTT.

The genes are TRBV30 and TRBJ2-1, with 9 bases matching TRBD1. This CDR3 has 16 amino acids. J lost 3 bases, V lost 1 base, and 7 bases had no gene match. CDR1 GTSNPN and CDR2 SVGIG come from the germline V gene (reference sequence). Here the CDR3 reads CAWSGNRGQGYNEQFF. The CDR3 bases are TGTGCCTGGAGTGGGAATCGGGGACAGGGCTACAATGAGCAGTTCTTC.